Below, one T cell receptor (beta chain) is given with its context. Trimming took off 6 bases at V and 9 bases at J, with 18 bases between the two ends. Germline values: CDR1 SNHLY, CDR2 FYNNEI. The CDR3 extends over 15 amino acids. TCRdb re-analysed the RT-PCR reads in MiXCR, keeping a single row per CDR3 protein. The table records 500,000 to 700,000 distinct CDR3 sequences, under 30% of them present only once. This sample was taken from a study of response to subunit inactivated influenza vaccine. These data were also filed under a second study, of T cells expressing NK-cell markers. That source reports: The TCR beta cDNA came from 5'RACE template switching with UMIs.

The TCR was taken from a man in his forties or fifties who received an inactivated influenza vaccine. The source was CD4+ T cells sorted from PBMCs, collected roughly 12 days after vaccination. V and J are TRBV2 and TRBJ1-6; TRBD1 might be the D (5 bases). Here the CDR3 reads CASSPTGTLSSPLHF. CDR3 nucleotides: TGTGCCAGCAGCCCTACCGGGACGTTAAGTTCACCCCTCCACTTT.